This T cell receptor beta chain stems from a study of cytomegalovirus exposure and HLA in healthy donors. With 60 Vbeta and 13 Jbeta primers, the PCR was carried out. Original analysis: Among the unique TCR beta chains that a later analysis counted, roughly 80 million in all, some 10 million were shared. The data were produced by immunoSEQ multiplex PCR, yet TCRdb's version contains in-frame clones alone and is incomplete. D and trimming were read from the DNA, whereas the V and J calls and clone size are those reported in that table. The sample consists of around 170,000 clones, over 80% of them appearing once. Notes on this clone: Its antigen is not known.

V was trimmed by 1 base and J by 1 base, leaving 11 bases between them. The CDR3 is 16 amino acids. CDR1 is SEHNR and CDR2 is FQNEAQ in the germline V gene (reference sequence). Findings and limits, study-wide: Within a later analysis, the majority of CMV-associated TCR beta chains appeared HLA-restricted. The authors later linked a missense DCLRE1C variant to TCR beta V- and J-gene trimming. Reported performance of the classifier showed diagnosis of cytomegalovirus status with high specificity and sensitivity.

The receptor was isolated from a woman between 18 and 30 years old in good health and CMV-seronegative. The specimen was PBMCs. The chain uses TRBV7-9 and TRBJ1-3; D gene uncertain. This CDR3 reads CASSLGRRASGNTIYF. DNA for the CDR3: TGTGCCAGCAGCTTAGGCAGGCGAGCATCTGGAAACACCATATATTTT.